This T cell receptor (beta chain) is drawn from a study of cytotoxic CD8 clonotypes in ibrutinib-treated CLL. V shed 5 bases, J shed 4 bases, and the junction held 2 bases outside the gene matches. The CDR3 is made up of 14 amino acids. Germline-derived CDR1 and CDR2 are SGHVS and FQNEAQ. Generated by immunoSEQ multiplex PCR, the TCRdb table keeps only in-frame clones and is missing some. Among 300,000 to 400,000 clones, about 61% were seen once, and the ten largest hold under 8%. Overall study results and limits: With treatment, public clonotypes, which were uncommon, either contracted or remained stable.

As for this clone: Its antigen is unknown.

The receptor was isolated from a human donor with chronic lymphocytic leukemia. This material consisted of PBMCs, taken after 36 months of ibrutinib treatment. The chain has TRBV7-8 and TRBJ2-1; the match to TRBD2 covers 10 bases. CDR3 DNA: TGTGCCAGCAGCACTAGCGGGATTTACAATGAGCAGTTCTTC. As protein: CASSTSGIYNEQFF. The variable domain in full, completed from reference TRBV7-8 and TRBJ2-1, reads GAGVSQSPRYKVAKRGQDVALRCDPISGHVSLFWYQQALGQGPEFLTYFQNEAQLDKSGLPSDRFFAERPEGSVSTLKIQRTQQEDSAVYLCASSTSGIYNEQFFGPGTRLTVL.